This T cell receptor beta chain originates from a study of beta chain features in type 1 diabetes. Background on the study: Patients and healthy donors were similar in age, gender and cell yields.

Per germline, CDR1 SGHTA and CDR2 FQGNSA. The CDR3 runs 16 residues. V dropped 5 bases and J dropped 7; count of bases not matched to a gene: 11. Sequenced material consisted of expressed TCRB transcripts (all of the isolated RNA was reverse transcribed). Libraries were prepared by immunoSEQ multiplex PCR; TCRdb keeps only in-frame clonotypes and omits some of them. The data contain under 300,000 clones, roughly a tenth of them seen just once; the ten biggest clones take up approximately 0.015%. This clone was seen a handful of times. Its antigen is unidentified. Study conclusions and caveats: Moderately but significantly shorter TCRB CDR3s were found in Type 1 diabetes patients in all four CD4+ subsets. Researchers could not determine here whether HLA type influences TCRB rearrangement.

This sequence originates from a man aged 25 to 40 with type 1 diabetes. The chain links TRBV7-2 to TRBJ1-6; 7 positions match TRBD1. The sequencing input was naive CD4+ T cells from blood. Here the CDR3 DNA reads TGTGCCAGCAGCCTTAGACAGGGAGGTTGGAATTCACCCCTCCACTTT. It is translated as CASSLRQGGWNSPLHF.